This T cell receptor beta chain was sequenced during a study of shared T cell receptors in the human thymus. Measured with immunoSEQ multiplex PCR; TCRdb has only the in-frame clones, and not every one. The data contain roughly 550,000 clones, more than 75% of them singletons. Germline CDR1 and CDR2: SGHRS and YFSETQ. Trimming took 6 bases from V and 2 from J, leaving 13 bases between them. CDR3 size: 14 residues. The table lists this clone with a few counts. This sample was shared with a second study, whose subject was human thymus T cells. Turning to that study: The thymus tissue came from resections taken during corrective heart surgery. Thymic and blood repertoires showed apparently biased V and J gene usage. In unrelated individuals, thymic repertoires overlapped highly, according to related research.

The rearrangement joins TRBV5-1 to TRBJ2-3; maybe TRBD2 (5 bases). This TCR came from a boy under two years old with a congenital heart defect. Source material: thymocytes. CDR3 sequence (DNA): TGCGCCAGCAAAGGTTCCGGGAACACAGATACGCAGTATTTT. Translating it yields CASKGSGNTDTQYF. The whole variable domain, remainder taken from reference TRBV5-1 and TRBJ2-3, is KAGVTQTPRYLIKTRGQQVTLSCSPISGHRSVSWYQQTPGQGLQFLFEYFSETQRNKGNFPGRFSGRQFSNSRSEMNVSTLELGDSALYLCASKGSGNTDTQYFGPGTRLTVL.